This T cell receptor beta chain was recorded in a study of control samples from healthy donors and cancer patients. Only in-frame clones appear in the TCRdb table, and some are missing; sequencing was by immunoSEQ multiplex PCR. Among about 76,000 clones, roughly 90% were seen once, and the ten largest hold around a tenth. The V gene lost 5 bases and the J gene lost 0 bases, with 13 bases spanning the gap. The CDR3 is 15 residues long. Germline V lookup: CDR1 SGHRS, CDR2 YFSETQ. The sequence derives from a woman in her forties or fifties with colorectal cancer. Sequenced material: PBMCs. The chain couples TRBV5-1 to TRBJ2-3, with D maybe TRBD2 (6 bases). The chain's CDR3 is CASRPGEVSTDTQYF. CDR3 in DNA: TGCGCCAGCAGGCCCGGGGAGGTTAGCACAGATACGCAGTATTTT.